This T cell receptor beta chain comes out of a study of T cells in Graves' hyperthyroidism and ophthalmopathy. The study defined stable Graves' hyperthyroidism as no ophthalmopathy progression within 18 months. Subjects aged 18 to 65 presented with newly diagnosed hyperthyroidism of less than 2 months' duration. Orbital computed tomography and thyroid ultrasound, together with serum TRAb and thyroxine and clinical symptoms, were used for diagnoses. Using RNA transcripts as the source, TCR beta CDR3 regions were amplified. Using the HTBI primer set, a first-round RT-PCR was run on the TCR CDR3. TCRdb analysed the multiplex PCR reads with MiXCR anew, one entry per CDR3 protein. The sample holds approximately 500,000 distinct CDR3 sequences, about half seen once. Details on this clonotype: Its antigen remains unidentified.

Study-level results: Appearing also in blood were most of the thyroid clonotypes expanded above 0.001.

This clonotype was sampled from a woman under 30 with Graves' hyperthyroidism. The sample consisted of peripheral blood or thyroid tissue (not recorded which).

The chain's CDR3 is CASSLASRPYNEQFF. CDR3 coding DNA: TGTGCCAGCAGCTTAGCCTCCCGTCCCTACAATGAGCAGTTCTTC. The genes are TRBV11-1 and TRBJ2-1; no firm D call. The CDR3 length is 15 residues. Germline assignment: CDR1 SGHAT and CDR2 FQDESV (reference sequence). Trimming removed 0 bases from V and 2 bases from J, with 8 bases in between.